The clone carrying this T cell receptor beta chain was observed a few times. The sample originates from a study of T-cell reconstitution after alpha-beta-depleted transplantation in children. The TCRbeta library incorporated unique molecular identifiers. Each CDR3 protein gets one entry after TCRdb re-called the PCR reads with MiXCR. The sample records about 420,000 distinct CDR3 sequences, 11% being singletons. Germline CDR1 is SNHLY and CDR2 is FYNNEI. V was cut by 2 bases and J by 7 bases, with 5 bases left in between. The CDR3 totals 12 residues. The sample was PBMCs from the stem cell graft donor, taken from the stem cell graft. This chain links TRBV2 with TRBJ2-2; D not resolved. This receptor was identified in a human donor who donated a stem cell graft to a child with acute myeloid leukemia. The CDR3 loop reads CASSETYGELFF. CDR3 nucleotides: TGTGCCAGCAGTGAAACGTACGGGGAGCTGTTTTTT.